This entry features one T cell receptor (beta chain) sequence. The data were produced by immunoSEQ multiplex PCR, yet TCRdb's version contains in-frame clones alone and is incomplete. This sample has more than 2 million clones, with 90% to 96% found just once. The sample is drawn from a study of shared clonotypes between healthy human individuals. The CDR3 is made up of 16 amino acids. With 4 bases clipped from V and 4 bases from J, the junction kept 11 bases outside the gene matches. The V gene's germline CDR1 is SGHDT and CDR2 YYEEEE. Sequenced: naive CD4+ T cells sorted from blood. Noted subset: CD45RA+ positively selected. The source is a man aged 18 to 30 in good health. This chain connects TRBV5-6 to TRBJ2-3; 8 nucleotides match TRBD2. The CDR3 bases are TGTGCCAGCAGCCGGGAGGGGGAGGGAGTGGCAGATACGCAGTATTTT. Translation gives CASSREGEGVADTQYF.